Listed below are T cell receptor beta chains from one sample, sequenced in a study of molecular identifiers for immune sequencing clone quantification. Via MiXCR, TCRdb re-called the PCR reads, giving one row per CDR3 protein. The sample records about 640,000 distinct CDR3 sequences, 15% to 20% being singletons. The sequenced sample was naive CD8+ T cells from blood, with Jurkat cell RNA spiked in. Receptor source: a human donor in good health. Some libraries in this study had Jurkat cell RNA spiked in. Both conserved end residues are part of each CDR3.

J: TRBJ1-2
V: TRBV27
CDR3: CASSLGQSGVYYGYTF

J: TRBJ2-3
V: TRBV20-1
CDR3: CSARTSAPVDTQYF

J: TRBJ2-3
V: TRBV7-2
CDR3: CASSLAPTRRDGTDTQYF

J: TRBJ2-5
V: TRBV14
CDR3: CASSQRTSGGTQETQYF

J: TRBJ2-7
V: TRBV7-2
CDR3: CASSLGPFTTPSYEQYF

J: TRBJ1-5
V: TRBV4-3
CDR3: CASSQDWEVSNQPQHF

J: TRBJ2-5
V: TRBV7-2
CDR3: CASSLFGLGGETQYF

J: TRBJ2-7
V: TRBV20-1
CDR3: CSARDVSYDQYF

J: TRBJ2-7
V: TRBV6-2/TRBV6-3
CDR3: CASVGSPYEQYF

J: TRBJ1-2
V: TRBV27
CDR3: CASSTRTGTDGYTF

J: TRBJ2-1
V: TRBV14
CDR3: CASSQDREQPGLFF

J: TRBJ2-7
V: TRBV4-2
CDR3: CASSVVGVDEQYF